This TCR beta chain comes out of a study of blood T cell repertoires in COVID-19. Study as a whole: Specimens from acute and convalescent COVID-19 originated in the United States, Italy and Spain. PBMCs, B-cell-depleted T cells, or T cells provided the cDNA or gDNA that made up the material.

Germline assignment: CDR1 LGHNA and CDR2 YNFKEQ. This CDR3 is 17 amino acids long. Trimming left V 1 base short and J 3 bases short, with 15 bases between. Per the authors' pipeline: Reference gene primers were amplified, and this amplification served to estimate nucleated cell counts. Produced via immunoSEQ multiplex PCR; TCRdb's table is partial and in-frame only. The V and J calls and the clone size are those of that table, but D and trimming were determined from the DNA. The sample includes fewer than 200,000 clones, over 75% seen only once; the top ten take 5% to 8.5%. The sample taken for sequencing was peripheral blood. This TCR came from an older man with active or convalescent COVID-19. V gene TRBV4-2 combines with J gene TRBJ1-4, with D possibly being TRBD1 (6 bases). The DNA for the CDR3 is TGTGCCAGCAGCCAAGGTGGGGGCGGAATCGCTAATGAAAAACTGTTTTTT. It is translated as CASSQGGGGIANEKLFF.